This T cell receptor (beta chain) derives from a study of blood T cells in healthy people across ages. With a J-beta primer mix and a sample-barcoded 5' primer, a second PCR ran roughly 6 to 12 cycles. TCRdb recomputed calls from the 5' RACE reads with MiXCR, one row per CDR3 protein. The sample holds 1.5 million to 2 million distinct CDR3 sequences; around 48% are singletons and the top ten take around 2.1%. The V and J ends lost 1 base and 0 bases respectively, with 7 bases between them. The CDR3 consists of 15 residues. Looked up from germline, CDR1 is SEHNR and CDR2 is FQNEAQ (reference sequence).

This chain joins TRBV7-9 and TRBJ2-1; D may be TRBD2 (5 bases). The clonotype originates from a woman in her thirties or forties in good health. Sequenced: blood. Here the CDR3 DNA reads TGTGCCAGCAGCTTAGGGCGGGCCTCCTACAATGAGCAGTTCTTC. Amino acid sequence: CASSLGRASYNEQFF.